The 24 T cell receptor beta chains presented below share a single source sample, sequenced in a study of vaccination and CD4 T cells after COVID-19. Which antigens these TCRs recognize remains unknown. At the Johns Hopkins FTIC core, DNA taken from cultured CD4+ T cells was sequenced by way of the Oncomine TCR Beta short-read assay. TCRdb reprocessed the PCR reads with MiXCR, giving one entry per CDR3 protein. Of 7,000 or so distinct CDR3 sequences in the sample, 41% were seen once. The treatment here: approximately nine-day PBMC culture with coronavirus spike peptide pools or control peptides (ViraFEST assay). The unexposed donor's CD4+ T cells were collected before the COVID-19 pandemic (2011-2018). Sequencing used CD4+ T cells from blood, cultured in vitro. These receptors were obtained from a human donor in good health.

This clonotype was observed a handful of times. This rearrangement joins TRBV9 to TRBJ2-7; unclear D gene. Trimming pared 4 bases from V and 5 bases from J, leaving 13 bases between. Germline loops: CDR1 SGDLS, CDR2 YYNGEE. The CDR3 extends over 13 amino acids. CDR3 in amino acids: CASSPPLKDEQYF. CDR3 DNA: TGTGCCAGCAGCCCCCCTCTTAAGGACGAGCAGTACTTC.

This clonotype showed up just once. The genes are TRBV18 and TRBJ1-2, with 7 positions matching TRBD1. Germline assignment: CDR1 KGHSH and CDR2 LQKENI. The junction had 17 bases not matched to a gene; V was cut back by 3 bases and J by 10 bases. The length of the CDR3 is 16 residues. The CDR3 loop reads CASSPGQVIGSQDYTF. For the CDR3, the DNA is TGTGCCAGCTCACCCGGACAGGTAATCGGGTCGCAGGACTACACCTTC. Together with reference TRBV18 and TRBJ1-2, the CDR3 gives the full variable domain: NAGVMQNPRHLVRRRGQEARLRCSPMKGHSHVYWYRQLPEEGLKFMVYLQKENIIDESGMPKERFSAEFPKEGPSILRIQQVVRGDSAAYFCASSPGQVIGSQDYTFGSGTRLTVV.

V and J are TRBV5-1 and TRBJ2-1; D perhaps matches TRBD2 (5 bases). The CDR3 totals 13 residues. V was clipped by 4 bases and J by 9 bases, with 14 bases between them. CDR1 is SGHRS and CDR2 is YFSETQ in the germline V gene. CDR3 DNA sequence: TGCGCCAGCAGCGGGCGGACTTTTCCTGAGCAGTTCTTC. It specifies CASSGRTFPEQFF.

By sample share, this clonotype is large. V usage is TRBV20-1 and J usage is TRBJ2-7, with no clear D. Germline V gives CDR1 DFQATT, CDR2 SNEGSKA (reference sequence). V was shortened by 0 bases and J by 7 bases, with 10 bases between the two germline ends. CDR3 size: 12 residues. The CDR3 sequence is CSARDPLREQYF. The CDR3 region has the DNA TGCAGTGCTAGAGATCCCTTACGAGAGCAGTACTTC.

This chain uses TRBV19 with TRBJ1-2; a weak D match, TRBD1 (6 bases). The germline V and J ends were trimmed by 0 bases and 6 bases, with 14 bases remaining between them. The CDR3 consists of 15 residues. Looked up from germline, CDR1 is LNHDA and CDR2 is SQIVND (reference sequence). The CDR3 protein is CASSIDMTGWDGYTF. The CDR3, as DNA: TGTGCCAGTAGTATAGATATGACAGGCTGGGATGGCTACACCTTC. The whole variable domain, remainder taken from reference TRBV19 and TRBJ1-2, is DGGITQSPKYLFRKEGQNVTLSCEQNLNHDAMYWYRQDPGQGLRLIYYSQIVNDFQKGDIAEGYSVSREKKESFPLTVTSAQKNPTAFYLCASSIDMTGWDGYTFGSGTRLTVV.

This clonotype was observed a few times. V gene TRBV6-1 combines with J gene TRBJ1-1; D gene ambiguous. In germline, CDR1 is MNHNS, CDR2 SASEGT. The CDR3 loop spans 13 amino acids. Trimming shortened V by 8 bases and J by 1 base, and 11 bases separated the two germline ends. CDR3 region: CASGRVANTEAFF. The CDR3 coding sequence is TGTGCCAGCGGAAGGGTAGCGAACACTGAAGCTTTCTTT.

V is TRBV7-8 and J is TRBJ2-1, with D perhaps given as TRBD1 or TRBD2 (7 bases each). This CDR3 contains 15 residues. Germline lookup yields CDR1 SGHVS and CDR2 FQNEAQ. Deletions cut 3 bases from V and 4 bases from J, with 13 bases between. The CDR3 spells CASSFQGGAYNEQFF. DNA for the CDR3: TGTGCCAGCAGCTTCCAGGGGGGGGCTTACAATGAGCAGTTCTTC.

This clonotype showed up just a few times. The V gene is TRBV7-6, the J gene TRBJ2-2; TRBD2 aligns across 12 bases. Germline lookup yields CDR1 SGHVS and CDR2 FNYEAQ. V lost 3 bases, J lost 0 bases, and 8 bases stayed unmatched. This CDR3 contains 19 residues. The CDR3 region has the DNA TGTGCCAGCAGCTTTCGACTAGCGGGGGCCCAATCGAACACCGGGGAGCTGTTTTTT. Its translation: CASSFRLAGAQSNTGELFF. Full variable domain (remainder filled in from reference TRBV7-6 and TRBJ2-2): GAGVSQSPRYKVTKRGQDVALRCDPISGHVSLYWYRQALGQGPEFLTYFNYEAQQDKSGLPNDRFSAERPEGSISTLTIQRTEQRDSAMYRCASSFRLAGAQSNTGELFFGEGSRLTVL.

By share of the sample, this clonotype is medium-sized (0.01 to 0.1%). This chain connects TRBV25-1 to TRBJ2-7; TRBD2 might be the D (6 bases). This CDR3 has 12 residues. V shed 2 bases and J shed 4 bases, with 6 bases lying between them. Per the germline V gene, CDR1 is MGHDK and CDR2 is SYGVNS. For the CDR3, the DNA is TGTGCCAGCAGTGAAGCGGGGTACGAGCAGTACTTC. Translating gives CASSEAGYEQYF.

The chain combines TRBV29-1 with TRBJ2-2, with D hard to call. From germline, CDR1 is SQVTM and CDR2 ANQGSEA. This CDR3 is built from 13 residues. V was pared by 6 bases and J by 4 bases, with 12 bases between. CDR3 coding DNA: TGCAGCGTAGGGCCCCGACCCACCGGGGAGCTGTTTTTT. Amino acids: CSVGPRPTGELFF.

V and J are TRBV5-5 and TRBJ1-5; perhaps TRBD1 as D (5 bases). This CDR3 has 14 amino acids. Germline CDR1 SGHKS, CDR2 YYEKEE (reference sequence). Trimming stripped 0 bases from V and 9 bases from J, with 13 bases between. This CDR3 is CASSLDAGPWPQHF. Written as DNA, the CDR3 is TGTGCCAGCAGCTTGGATGCAGGGCCGTGGCCCCAGCATTTT.

This clonotype ranks as medium-sized. This chain uses TRBV6-1 with TRBJ1-2; 7 bases are shared with TRBD1. This CDR3 contains 14 residues. The V segment lost 8 bases and the J segment 5 bases; nucleotides outside the gene matches: 11. Germline V gene data show CDR1 as MNHNS and CDR2 as SASEGT. The CDR3 protein is CASANGQAPYGYTF. CDR3 coding DNA: TGTGCCAGCGCCAATGGACAGGCACCGTATGGCTACACCTTC.

The chain uses TRBV20-1 and TRBJ1-6; 8 bases align to TRBD1. This CDR3 has 17 amino acids. The germline V gene has CDR1 DFQATT and CDR2 SNEGSKA (reference sequence). V lost 2 bases, J lost 7 bases, and 13 bases stayed unmatched. Here the CDR3 reads CSARRTRGQGWNSPLHF. CDR3 nucleotides: TGCAGTGCTAGAAGGACCAGGGGGCAGGGTTGGAATTCACCCCTCCACTTT.

In nucleotides, the CDR3 is TGTGCCAGCAGTGATTCAGGGGGTTCAAGGCAGCCCCAGCATTTT. Translating it yields CASSDSGGSRQPQHF. The chain has TRBV2 and TRBJ1-5, with 7 bases fitting TRBD1. CDR1 and CDR2 from the germline V gene are SNHLY and FYNNEI. The CDR3 contains 15 residues. V shed 3 bases, J shed 7 bases, and the junction held 9 bases outside the gene matches.

The sample holds a few counts of this clonotype. V is TRBV6-1 and J is TRBJ1-1; D gene unclear. V was shortened by 10 bases and J by 0 bases, with 15 bases between the two germline ends. Germline-derived CDR1 and CDR2 are MNHNS and SASEGT. The CDR3 extends over 14 amino acids. CDR3 DNA sequence: TGTGCCACCAGAAGTCGTGGGGTGAACACTGAAGCTTTCTTT. Its translation: CATRSRGVNTEAFF.

This chain joins TRBV20-1 and TRBJ1-5; a weak D match, TRBD1 (6 bases). Trimming stripped 7 bases from V and 5 bases from J, with 12 bases between. Germline CDR1 is DFQATT and CDR2 is SNEGSKA (reference sequence). This CDR3 comprises 12 residues. CDR3 bases: TGCAGTGTTATGACAGGAGATCAGCCCCAGCATTTT. Protein product: CSVMTGDQPQHF.

The rearrangement links TRBV9 to TRBJ1-2; perhaps TRBD1 as D (6 bases). The ends were cut back, 0 bases at V and 4 bases at J, with 13 bases in the middle. CDR3 length: 15 amino acids. CDR1 is SGDLS and CDR2 is YYNGEE in the germline V gene. CDR3 nucleotide sequence: TGTGCCAGCAGCGTAGTTCCGGGACACCCCTATGGCTACACCTTC. This codes for CASSVVPGHPYGYTF. The whole variable domain, remainder taken from reference TRBV9 and TRBJ1-2, is DSGVTQTPKHLITATGQRVTLRCSPRSGDLSVYWYQQSLDQGLQFLIQYYNGEERAKGNILERFSAQQFPDLHSELNLSSLELGDSALYFCASSVVPGHPYGYTFGSGTRLTVV.

The genes are TRBV15 and TRBJ2-5; D may be TRBD1 (5 bases). There are 12 residues in the CDR3. Trimming removed 9 bases at V and 3 bases at J, with 11 bases between. Germline CDR1 is LNHNV and CDR2 is YYDKDF (reference sequence). CDR3 DNA: TGTGCCACTTCGCAGGGCGAAGAGACCCAGTACTTC. It encodes CATSQGEETQYF.

The chain couples TRBV2 to TRBJ1-5, with D unclear. Deletions cut 3 bases from V and 4 bases from J, with 10 bases between. Germline V gives CDR1 SNHLY, CDR2 FYNNEI. There are 14 residues in the CDR3. Here the CDR3 DNA reads TGTGCCAGCAGTGATGAATCGGGGAATCAGCCCCAGCATTTT. This codes for CASSDESGNQPQHF.

The chain is built from TRBV7-8 and TRBJ2-3, with 8 bases matching TRBD2. Germline CDR1 SGHVS, CDR2 FQNEAQ. The CDR3 covers 13 residues. The V segment lost 10 bases and the J segment 5 bases; nucleotides outside the gene matches: 8. The CDR3 DNA follows: TGTGCCACTGCCGGGGGGGGCAGAGATACGCAGTATTTT. This gives the protein CATAGGGRDTQYF.

This rearrangement joins TRBV29-1 to TRBJ1-2; TRBD1 might be the D (5 bases). Trimming cost V 6 bases and J 4 bases, with 9 bases left between them. Germline V lookup: CDR1 SQVTM, CDR2 ANQGSEA. The CDR3 covers 11 residues. As DNA, the CDR3 is TGCAGCGTCCGGGACGGCTATGGCTACACCTTC. Translated, it gives CSVRDGYGYTF.

This clonotype has more than one count but fewer than ten. The rearrangement joins TRBV29-1 to TRBJ1-1, with D maybe TRBD1 (5 bases). Trimming took 5 bases from V and 5 from J, leaving 12 bases between them. Germline-derived CDR1 and CDR2 are SQVTM and ANQGSEA. The CDR3 sequence is 12 residues long. DNA of the CDR3: TGCAGCGTTTGGTACGGGGGAACTGAAGCTTTCTTT. Translated: CSVWYGGTEAFF. Supplemented by reference TRBV29-1 and TRBJ1-1, the full variable domain reads SAVISQKPSRDICQRGTSLTIQCQVDSQVTMMFWYRQQPGQSLTLIATANQGSEATYESGFVIDKFPISRPNLTFSTLTVSNMSPEDSSIYLCSVWYGGTEAFFGQGTRLTVV.

The rearrangement joins TRBV27 to TRBJ1-5; no firm D call. The CDR3 length is 15 residues. Germline values: CDR1 MNHEY, CDR2 SMNVEV (reference sequence). V lost 3 bases to trimming and J lost 4 bases, with 13 bases between them. The CDR3 region is CASSLSLGGNQPQHF. In DNA form, the CDR3 reads TGTGCCAGCAGTTTGAGTCTTGGAGGGAATCAGCCCCAGCATTTT.

This sequence joins TRBV19 and TRBJ1-1, with D uncertain. Trimming cost V 2 bases and J 1 base, with 8 bases left between them. CDR3 length equals 14 residues. The germline V gene encodes CDR1 LNHDA and CDR2 SQIVND (reference sequence). In DNA form, the CDR3 reads TGTGCCAGTAGTATAACGGGGAGGAACACTGAAGCTTTCTTT. Its translation: CASSITGRNTEAFF.